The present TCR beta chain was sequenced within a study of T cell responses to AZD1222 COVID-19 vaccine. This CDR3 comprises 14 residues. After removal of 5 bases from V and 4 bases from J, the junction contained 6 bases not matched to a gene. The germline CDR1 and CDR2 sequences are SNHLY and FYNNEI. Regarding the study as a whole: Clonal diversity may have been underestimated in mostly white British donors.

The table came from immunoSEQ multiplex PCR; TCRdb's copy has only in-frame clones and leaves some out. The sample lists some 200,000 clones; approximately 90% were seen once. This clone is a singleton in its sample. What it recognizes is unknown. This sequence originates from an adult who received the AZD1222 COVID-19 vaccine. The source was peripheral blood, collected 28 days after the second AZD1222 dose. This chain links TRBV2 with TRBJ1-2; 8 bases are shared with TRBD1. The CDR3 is CASSPDRAIYGYTF. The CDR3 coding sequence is TGTGCCAGCAGTCCGGACAGGGCGATCTATGGCTACACCTTC.